Shown below are 2 T cell receptor beta chains from a single sample sequenced in a study of long-term antiretroviral therapy in people with HIV. The authors ran the immunoSEQ assay, v3.0, at survey level. This table comes from immunoSEQ multiplex PCR, and its TCRdb copy is limited to in-frame clones, with some not included. The sample lists around 38,000 clones, less than 95% occurring once. The source was unsorted PBMCs, collected about 9 years after starting antiretroviral therapy. The receptors here all came from a man aged 25 to 40 with HIV.

The rearrangement uses TRBV7-2 and TRBJ2-7, with 8 positions matching TRBD2. The CDR3 extends over 14 amino acids. The germline gives CDR1 SGHTA, CDR2 FQGNSA. The V gene end was trimmed by 5 bases and the J gene end by 5 bases; junction bases not matched to a gene: 8. CDR3 region: CASSIPGLVNEQYF. For the CDR3, the DNA is TGTGCCAGCAGCATACCGGGACTAGTCAACGAGCAGTACTTC.

The V call is TRBV11-3, the J call TRBJ1-1; a possible D gene is TRBD1 (5 bases). Germline CDR1 SGHNT, CDR2 YENEEA. The CDR3 contains 13 residues. Trimming took off 5 bases at V and 0 bases at J, with 7 bases between the two ends. CDR3 residues: CASSQDMNTEAFF. The CDR3 DNA follows: TGTGCCAGCAGCCAGGACATGAACACTGAAGCTTTCTTT.